This T cell receptor beta chain was identified in a study of blood T cell repertoires in COVID-19. This CDR3 comprises 14 residues. J gave up 7 bases and V 2 bases, and 4 bases lay outside the gene matches. Germline CDR1 and CDR2: SNHLY and FYNNEI. Produced via immunoSEQ multiplex PCR; TCRdb's table is partial and in-frame only. Counted here are around 310,000 clones, roughly 90% occurring once; the ten biggest clones make up under 4.5%. This chain joins TRBV2 and TRBJ2-1; 8 bases fit TRBD2. The sequence was obtained from a woman in her forties or fifties with active or convalescent COVID-19. The material sequenced was peripheral blood. The CDR3 DNA sequence: TGTGCCAGCAGTGAATCGTCTAGCGGGAATGAGCAGTTCTTC. It codes for CASSESSSGNEQFF.